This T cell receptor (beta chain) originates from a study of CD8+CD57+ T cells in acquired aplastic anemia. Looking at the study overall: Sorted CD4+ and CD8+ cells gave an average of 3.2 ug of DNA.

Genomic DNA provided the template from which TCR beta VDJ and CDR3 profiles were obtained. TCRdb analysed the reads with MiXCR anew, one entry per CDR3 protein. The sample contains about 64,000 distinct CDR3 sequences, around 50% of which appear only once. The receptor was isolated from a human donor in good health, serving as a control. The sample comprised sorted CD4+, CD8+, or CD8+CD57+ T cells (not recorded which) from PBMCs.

CDR3 loop: CASSRTGGSETQYF. CDR3 nucleotides: TGTGCCAGTAGTAGGACAGGGGGTAGTGAGACCCAGTACTTC. The genes are TRBV19 and TRBJ2-5; TRBD1 agrees at 10 bases. Germline assignment: CDR1 LNHDA and CDR2 SQIVND (reference sequence). The J segment lost 5 bases and the V segment lost 4 bases, leaving 4 bases of the junction unmatched. This CDR3 region has 14 residues.